What follows are 14 T cell receptor beta chains derived from one specimen sequenced in a study of CD8 T cells in Susac syndrome. Roughly 0.45 to 1 ug RNA was reverse transcribed with random hexamers. TCRdb called the immunoSEQ multiplex PCR reads again in MiXCR, with one record for every CDR3 protein. The sample consists of approximately 130,000 distinct CDR3 sequences, about 90% of them appearing once. The sample taken for sequencing was CD8+ T cells from PBMCs. Receptor source: a human donor with multiple sclerosis.

The chain joins TRBV15 to TRBJ2-2, with TRBD1 identical over 7 bases. With 3 bases clipped from V and 5 bases from J, the junction kept 6 bases outside the gene matches. Germline V gene data show CDR1 as LNHNV and CDR2 as YYDKDF (reference sequence). The CDR3 is made up of 15 amino acids. DNA for the CDR3: TGTGCCACCAGCAGGCCGGGACAGCATACCGGGGAGCTGTTTTTT. Amino acids: CATSRPGQHTGELFF.

The chain recombines TRBV9 with TRBJ1-1; tentatively, D is TRBD1 (5 bases). The CDR3 loop spans 15 amino acids. CDR1 and CDR2 from the germline V gene are SGDLS and YYNGEE. V lost 0 bases and J 5 bases, leaving 14 bases between the germline ends. The CDR3 loop reads CASSVGYGAGTEAFF. The CDR3 bases are TGTGCCAGCAGCGTAGGTTACGGGGCCGGAACTGAAGCTTTCTTT.

This clonotype was picked up one time. The DNA for the CDR3 is TGCAGCGTTGAAGAATCCGAGTACTATGGCTACACCTTC. It translates to CSVEESEYYGYTF. The chain is built from TRBV29-1 and TRBJ1-2; no clear D gene. The V gene lost 0 bases and the J gene lost 3 bases, with 8 bases spanning the gap. This CDR3 contains 13 residues. Germline loops: CDR1 SQVTM, CDR2 ANQGSEA. Full variable domain (rest looked up from reference TRBV29-1 and TRBJ1-2): SAVISQKPSRDICQRGTSLTIQCQVDSQVTMMFWYRQQPGQSLTLIATANQGSEATYESGFVIDKFPISRPNLTFSTLTVSNMSPEDSSIYLCSVEESEYYGYTFGSGTRLTVV.

The chain recombines TRBV30 with TRBJ2-7, with D unclear. Germline CDR1 and CDR2: GTSNPN and SVGIG (reference sequence). Trimming pared 1 base from V and 0 bases from J, leaving 10 bases between. The CDR3 has 14 residues. CDR3 sequence reads: CAWSGAPSSYEQYF. CDR3 DNA: TGTGCCTGGAGTGGGGCTCCTAGCTCCTACGAGCAGTACTTC.

The rearrangement links TRBV29-1 to TRBJ1-1; D ambiguous. Trimming cost V 1 base and J 6 bases, with 6 bases left between them. This CDR3 has 11 amino acids. The germline CDR1 and CDR2 sequences are SQVTM and ANQGSEA. CDR3 coding DNA: TGCAGCGTTGAAGGGGCCCCTGAAGCTTTCTTT. Amino acids: CSVEGAPEAFF.

J is TRBJ1-1 and V is TRBV20-1; 12 positions agree with TRBD1. The trim removed 1 base at V and 1 base at J, leaving 1 base unmatched. The CDR3 loop spans 15 amino acids. Germline-derived CDR1 and CDR2 are DFQATT and SNEGSKA (reference sequence). CDR3 in DNA: TGCAGTGCTAGAGGGGGACAGGGGGCGAACACTGAAGCTTTCTTT. Residues: CSARGGQGANTEAFF.

With respect to this clonotype: At one end the junction does not follow the germline gene, possibly because of a read error. CDR3 DNA: TGTGCCAGCGGCCCGGGGGACAGGTTAGACTTC. Protein sequence: CASGPGDRLDF. The chain couples TRBV27 to TRBJ1-2, with TRBD1 matching over 8 bases. The CDR3 loop spans 11 amino acids. From germline, CDR1 is MNHEY and CDR2 SMNVEV (reference sequence).

The gene calls are TRBV5-1 and TRBJ2-7, with D tentatively TRBD2 (6 bases). This CDR3 is built from 16 residues. The germline V and J ends were trimmed by 0 bases and 6 bases, with 19 bases remaining between them. Germline-derived CDR1 and CDR2 are SGHRS and YFSETQ. The CDR3 DNA reads as TGCGCCAGCAGCTTGGCCGGGACGGGAGCGCCCCGCGAGCAGTACTTC. This encodes CASSLAGTGAPREQYF.

The gene calls are TRBV5-4 and TRBJ2-1, with 14 bases that match TRBD2. The trim removed 4 bases at V and 8 bases at J, leaving 14 bases unmatched. The CDR3 loop spans 18 amino acids. Germline V gene sequence: CDR1 SGHNT, CDR2 YYREEE (reference sequence). Here the CDR3 reads CASSPDRGTSGSSDEQFF. The CDR3 coding sequence is TGTGCCAGCAGCCCGGACCGGGGGACTAGCGGGAGTAGTGATGAGCAGTTCTTC. The full variable domain, in which reference TRBV5-4 and TRBJ2-1 provide the parts outside the CDR3, is ETGVTQSPTHLIKTRGQQVTLRCSSQSGHNTVSWYQQALGQGPQFIFQYYREEENGRGNFPPRFSGLQFPNYSSELNVNALELDDSALYLCASSPDRGTSGSSDEQFFGPGTRLTVL.

This clonotype appeared once. CDR3 bases: TGCAGTGCTATGACTAGCGGAGCCTACGAGCAGTACTTC. Its protein product is CSAMTSGAYEQYF. The chain is built from TRBV20-1 and TRBJ2-7, with TRBD2 matching 9 bases. Germline CDR1 is DFQATT and CDR2 is SNEGSKA (reference sequence). Germline trimming cut 4 bases from V and 2 bases from J; bases unmatched to any gene: 3. This CDR3 has 13 residues.

The chain joins TRBV6-1 to TRBJ2-7; the D is unclear. Germline V gene sequence: CDR1 MNHNS, CDR2 SASEGT. The length of the CDR3 is 13 residues. Trimming took 1 base from V and 3 from J, leaving 7 bases between them. DNA for the CDR3: TGTGCCAGCAGTGAAGTAAGGTTCTACGAGCAGTACTTC. Residues: CASSEVRFYEQYF.

The chain has TRBV7-8 and TRBJ1-1; weak D call: TRBD1 (5 bases). This CDR3 has 14 residues. V gave up 5 bases and J gave up 0 bases, with 10 bases separating them. Germline V gives CDR1 SGHVS, CDR2 FQNEAQ. The CDR3 DNA reads as TGTGCCAGCAGCCAGACAGTCATGAACACTGAAGCTTTCTTT. Its protein is CASSQTVMNTEAFF. The entire variable domain, with the rest obtained from reference TRBV7-8 and TRBJ1-1, is as follows: GAGVSQSPRYKVAKRGQDVALRCDPISGHVSLFWYQQALGQGPEFLTYFQNEAQLDKSGLPSDRFFAERPEGSVSTLKIQRTQQEDSAVYLCASSQTVMNTEAFFGQGTRLTVV.

The rearrangement links TRBV3-1 to TRBJ1-3; unclear D gene. Germline lookup yields CDR1 LGHDT and CDR2 YNNKEL (reference sequence). The length of the CDR3 is 11 residues. Trimming stripped 10 bases from V and 2 bases from J, with 6 bases between. The CDR3 region has the DNA TGTGCCACCGGGCCTGGAAACACCATATATTTT. Protein: CATGPGNTIYF.

With respect to this clonotype: This may be a read error: a much more frequent sequence differs by one nucleotide. The chain has TRBV7-2 and TRBJ2-7; 8 bases fit TRBD2. The length of the CDR3 is 12 residues. The trim removed 5 bases at V and 6 bases at J, leaving 3 bases unmatched. Germline V lookup: CDR1 SGHTA, CDR2 FQGNSA. CDR3 sequence reads: CASSEREFEQYF. The CDR3 DNA is TGTGCCAGCAGCGAGCGGGAGTTCGAGCAGTACTTC.